The TCR beta chain under discussion was sequenced for a study of neoadjuvant anti-PD-1 for oral cavity cancer. In the study overall: Around day 43, patients without progression received a fourth nivolumab dose before surgery.

Blood libraries mostly used around 500 ng genomic DNA, six replicates each. The protocol was immunoSEQ multiplex PCR, while the TCRdb copy is restricted to in-frame clones and leaves out a portion. The sample has tens of thousands of clones, more than 75% seen once. Study observations and caveats: Only a few patients per response group were TCR-analyzed; validation needed.

For this clone: Its specificity is not known.

Time point meaning: after neoadjuvant nivolumab, at surgical resection. Patients had newly diagnosed, untreated stage II-IVA oral cavity squamous cell carcinoma. CDR3 size: 16 residues. V lost 5 bases to trimming and J lost 2 bases, with 18 bases between them. Germline CDR1 is SGHDT and CDR2 is YYEEEE. Sample: PBMCs, taken after nivolumab (anti-PD-1) treatment. V gene TRBV5-6 combines with J gene TRBJ2-3; no firm D call. This sequence originates from a person aged 40-85 years with oral cavity squamous cell carcinoma. CDR3 nucleotides: TGTGCCAGCAGACTCGAAAAGGGAACTAACACAGATACGCAGTATTTT. Translating gives CASRLEKGTNTDTQYF.